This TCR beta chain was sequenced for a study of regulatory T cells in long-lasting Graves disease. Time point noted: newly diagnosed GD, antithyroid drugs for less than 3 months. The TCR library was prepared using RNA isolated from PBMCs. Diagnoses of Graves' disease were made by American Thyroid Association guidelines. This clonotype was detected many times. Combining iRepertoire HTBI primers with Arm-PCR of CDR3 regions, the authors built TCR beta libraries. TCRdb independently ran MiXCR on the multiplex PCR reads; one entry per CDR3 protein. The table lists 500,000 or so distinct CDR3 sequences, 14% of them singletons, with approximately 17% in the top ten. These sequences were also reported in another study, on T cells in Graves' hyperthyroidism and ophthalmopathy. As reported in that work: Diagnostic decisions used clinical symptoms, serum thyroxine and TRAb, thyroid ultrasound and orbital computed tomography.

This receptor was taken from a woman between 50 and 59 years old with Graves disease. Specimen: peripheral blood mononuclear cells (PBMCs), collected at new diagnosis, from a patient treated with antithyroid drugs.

CDR3 sequence: CAHGPGELFF. The DNA for the CDR3 is TGTGCCCATGGGCCTGGGGAGCTGTTTTTT. The V and J genes are TRBV7-9 and TRBJ2-2; the D is unclear. Trimming took 11 bases from V and 8 from J, leaving 9 bases between them. The CDR3 spans 10 residues. Looked up from germline, CDR1 is SEHNR and CDR2 is FQNEAQ (reference sequence).